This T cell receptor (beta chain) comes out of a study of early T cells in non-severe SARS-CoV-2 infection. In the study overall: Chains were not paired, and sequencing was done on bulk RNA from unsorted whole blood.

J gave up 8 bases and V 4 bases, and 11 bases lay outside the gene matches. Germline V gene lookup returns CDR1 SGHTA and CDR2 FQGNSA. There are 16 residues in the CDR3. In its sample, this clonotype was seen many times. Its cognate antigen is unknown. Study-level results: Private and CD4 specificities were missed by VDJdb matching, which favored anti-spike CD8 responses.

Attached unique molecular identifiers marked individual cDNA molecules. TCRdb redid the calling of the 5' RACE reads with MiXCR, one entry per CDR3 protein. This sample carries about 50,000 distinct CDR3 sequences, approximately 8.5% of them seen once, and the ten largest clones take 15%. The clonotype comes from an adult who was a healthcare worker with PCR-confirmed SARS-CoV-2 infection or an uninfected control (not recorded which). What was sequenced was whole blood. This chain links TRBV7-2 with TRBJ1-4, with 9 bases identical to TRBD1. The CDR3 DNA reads TGTGCCAGCAGCTCCAGACCGACAGGGGGTGGAGAAAAACTGTTTTTT. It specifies CASSSRPTGGGEKLFF.